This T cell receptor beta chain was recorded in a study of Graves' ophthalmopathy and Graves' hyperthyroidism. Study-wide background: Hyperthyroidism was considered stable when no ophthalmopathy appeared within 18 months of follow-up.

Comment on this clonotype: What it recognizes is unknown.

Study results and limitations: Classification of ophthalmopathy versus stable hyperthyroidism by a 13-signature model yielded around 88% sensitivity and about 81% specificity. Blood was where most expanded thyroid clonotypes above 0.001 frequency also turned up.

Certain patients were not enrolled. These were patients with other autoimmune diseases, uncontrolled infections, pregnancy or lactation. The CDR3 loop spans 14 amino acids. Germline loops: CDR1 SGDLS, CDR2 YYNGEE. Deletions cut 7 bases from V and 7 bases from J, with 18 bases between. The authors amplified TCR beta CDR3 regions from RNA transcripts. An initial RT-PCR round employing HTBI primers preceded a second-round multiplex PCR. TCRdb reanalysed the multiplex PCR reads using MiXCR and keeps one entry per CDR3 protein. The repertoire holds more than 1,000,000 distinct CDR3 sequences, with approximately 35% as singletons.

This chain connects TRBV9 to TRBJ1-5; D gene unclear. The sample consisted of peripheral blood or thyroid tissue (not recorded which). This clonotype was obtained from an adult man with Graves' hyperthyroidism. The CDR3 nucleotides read TGTGCCAGCTCACCAGGATTAGACTCACAGCCCCAGCATTTT. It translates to CASSPGLDSQPQHF.